This T cell receptor (beta chain) was profiled in a study of T-cell memory formation after mild COVID-19. Study results and caveats: Shrinking CD4+ clones resided mostly in CM and EM, and CD8+ ones in EMRA. In pre-infection memory, a portion of responding clones appeared, which suggested that cross-reactive memory joined. Clones from the second wave (peaking day 37) had unconfirmed SARS-CoV-2 specificity.

On this clonotype: Its antigen is still unknown.

It was 5'RACE with constant-segment primers that produced the TCR alpha and TCR beta cDNA libraries, which carried sample barcodes and UMIs. Via MiXCR, TCRdb re-called the 5' RACE reads, giving one row per CDR3 protein. In the table there are 200,000 to 300,000 distinct CDR3 sequences, approximately 15% of which are singletons. The source of this sequence is an adult woman who had mild COVID-19 (a few samples of this study predate the infection). Cell type and time point are not known. The specimen was PBMCs or a T cell subset sorted from them (not recorded which).

The CDR3 region is CASSLIYTQYF. The CDR3 region has the DNA TGTGCCAGCAGCCTAATCTATACGCAGTATTTT. The rearrangement links TRBV7-2 to TRBJ2-3; D not certain. The germline V gene has CDR1 SGHTA and CDR2 FQGNSA. The CDR3 covers 11 residues. Trimming took off 5 bases at V and 7 bases at J, with 7 bases between the two ends.